The clone carrying this T cell receptor beta chain was seen more than once but under ten times. As for time point: before preoperative PTX-NDP chemotherapy. The data were taken from a study of esophageal squamous cell carcinoma under preoperative chemotherapy. TCRdb analysed the PCR reads with MiXCR anew, one entry per CDR3 protein. The data contain around 15,000 distinct CDR3 sequences, approximately 57% of them singletons. CDR3 length: 15 residues. V was cut by 4 bases and J by 2 bases, with 13 bases left in between. Germline V gene sequence: CDR1 MNHEY, CDR2 SVGEGT. The chain carries TRBV6-2 or TRBV6-3 and TRBJ2-3; the D call may be TRBD1 or TRBD2 (5 bases each). This receptor was taken from a human donor with esophageal squamous cell carcinoma. The donor label of this sample is uncertain. This material was obtained from a patient given preoperative chemotherapy. In DNA form, the CDR3 reads TGTGCCAGCAGTTCCCGGGACGGTCACACAGATACGCAGTATTTT. Amino acid sequence: CASSSRDGHTDTQYF.